This T cell receptor (beta chain) was captured by sequencing in a study of blood T cell repertoires in COVID-19. About the research overall: Samples representing acute and convalescent COVID-19 were sourced from the United States, Italy and Spain. Sample material is recorded as cDNA or gDNA derived from T cells, B-cell-depleted T cells, or PBMCs.

The authors' processing: Estimated nucleated cell counts came from reference gene primer amplification. Data came from immunoSEQ multiplex PCR; TCRdb stores just in-frame clones and leaves some out. V, J and clone size derive from that table, while D and trimming were established from the DNA sequence. The sample records some 88,000 clones, over 65% being singletons. The sequenced sample consisted of peripheral blood. This sequence originates from a woman between 70 and 85 years old with acute or convalescent COVID-19.

CDR3 coding DNA: TGTGCCAGTAGACTAGCGGGGTACACCGGGGAGCTGTTTTTT. It encodes CASRLAGYTGELFF. The J gene is TRBJ2-2, the V gene TRBV19; 10 bases fit TRBD2. Per germline, CDR1 LNHDA and CDR2 SQIVND (reference sequence). This CDR3 is 14 amino acids long. Trimming took 6 bases from V and 3 from J; bases not matched to a gene: 1.